These T cell receptor beta chains were read from a single sample in a study of OX40 agonist ivuxolimab in advanced cancers. Measured with immunoSEQ multiplex PCR; TCRdb has only the in-frame clones, and not every one. This sample yields 65,000 to 85,000 clones, of which around 86% are seen a single time; less than 4% belongs to the top ten. The sample consisted of CD4+ or CD8+ T cells sorted from blood, taken in a trial of the OX40 agonist ivuxolimab. The receptors come from an adult with an advanced solid tumor such as melanoma, head and neck, liver or kidney cancer. The CDR3 runs from the conserved cysteine through the conserved F or W. The D gene is left open where the match is weak. Clone size is shown for a subset of rows, as once, few, many or a class of expanded clone.

clone_size,d_call,v_call,j_call,cdr3_nt,cdr3_aa
-,-,TRBV6-5,TRBJ2-3,TGTGCCAGCAGTTACTCGATCGCGGCAGATACGCAGTATTTT,CASSYSIAADTQYF
-,TRBD1,TRBV18,TRBJ2-7,TGTGCCAGCTCACCAAAGAACTCGCCGACAGGGCGAGAAGGGTACAAGCAGTACTTC,CASSPKNSPTGREGYKQYF
-,-,TRBV5-4,TRBJ1-2,TGTGCCAGCAGCTTTAAGATCAGCCCTAACTATGGCTACACCTTC,CASSFKISPNYGYTF
few,-,TRBV30,TRBJ1-6,TGTGCCTGGAGGTCCCTTACGGGGCCCCTCCACTTT,CAWRSLTGPLHF
-,-,TRBV12-5,TRBJ1-6,TGTGCTAGTGGTTTGGTACAAGGGTCCTCCTATAATTCACCCCTCCACTTT,CASGLVQGSSYNSPLHF
-,TRBD1,TRBV5-1,TRBJ1-2,TGCGCCAGCAGCTTGGGGGACAGGGGGAGTCCTGGCTACACCTTC,CASSLGDRGSPGYTF
few,-,TRBV12-5,TRBJ1-2,TGTGCTAGTGGTTTGATCAACCGGGATGCCAGCTATGGCTACACCTTC,CASGLINRDASYGYTF
few,-,TRBV4-3,TRBJ2-1,TGCGCCAGCAGCCAAGATAGGGGGGGGGCCTACAATGAGCAGTTCTTC,CASSQDRGGAYNEQFF
-,TRBD1,TRBV4-3,TRBJ1-2,TGCGCCAGCAGCCAGGGGCAACAGGGGGCGCGGGGCTACACCTTC,CASSQGQQGARGYTF
-,TRBD1,TRBV7-9,TRBJ1-5,TGTGCCAGCAGCTTAACAGGGGGAGGGCAGCCCCAGCATTTT,CASSLTGGGQPQHF
-,-,TRBV11-1,TRBJ1-2,TGTGCCAGCAGCTCCTCGGGGAGCGGCTACACCTTC,CASSSSGSGYTF
-,TRBD2,TRBV11-1,TRBJ2-1,TGTGCCAGCAGCTTAGGGGCGGGGGTCTTCTACAATGAGCAGTTCTTC,CASSLGAGVFYNEQFF
-,-,TRBV7-3,TRBJ1-2,TGTGCCAGCAGCCCAAACAGGGATGGTGGCTACACCTTC,CASSPNRDGGYTF
-,-,TRBV5-1,TRBJ1-5,TGCGCCAGCAGCCCCCAAGGAGGGGGCAATCAGCCCCAGCATTTT,CASSPQGGGNQPQHF
-,TRBD2,TRBV30,TRBJ2-3,TGTGCCTGGAGCCGAGCGGGAGGGGCAGATACGCAGTATTTT,CAWSRAGGADTQYF
-,-,TRBV12-2,TRBJ2-2,TGTGCAAGTCGCTTAGCCACGGGACAGGGGCGATCCACGGGCACCGGGGAGCTGTTTTTT,CASRLATGQGRSTGTGELFF
few,-,TRBV7-9,TRBJ1-6,TGTGCCAGCAGCCCCAGCCAGGGCGGTTCACCCCTCCACTTT,CASSPSQGGSPLHF
-,TRBD2,TRBV27,TRBJ2-1,TGTGCCAGCAGTCAGCGGGAGGCTCCCTACAATGAGCAGTTCTTC,CASSQREAPYNEQFF
-,-,TRBV10-3,TRBJ2-3,TGTGCCATCAGTAGGGTCGGAACAGATACGCAGTATTTT,CAISRVGTDTQYF
-,-,TRBV2,TRBJ1-2,TGTGCCAGCAGGCTGGACGGAGCTAACTATGGCTACACCTTC,CASRLDGANYGYTF
once,TRBD1,TRBV11-3,TRBJ1-2,TGTGCCAGCAGCCCAACCGGGACAGTCCATGGCTACACCTTC,CASSPTGTVHGYTF
-,-,TRBV7-2,TRBJ2-1,TGTGCCAGCAGCTTACAGCGTCAATACAATGAGCAGTTCTTC,CASSLQRQYNEQFF
once,-,TRBV7-3,TRBJ1-6,TGTGCCAGCAGCTTAGGGCGCCGGGCGGACAATTCACCCCTCCACTTT,CASSLGRRADNSPLHF
-,TRBD1,TRBV7-9,TRBJ2-2,TGTGCCAGCAGCGGACAGGGATCCGGGGAGCTGTTTTTT,CASSGQGSGELFF
-,TRBD1,TRBV5-8,TRBJ2-7,TGTGCCAGCAGCTTGGAGGGACAGGGGACTTACGAGCAGTACTTC,CASSLEGQGTYEQYF
-,-,TRBV6-1,TRBJ2-2,TGTGCCAGCAGTGAAGATGGGGACTTCTTCCCCACCGGGGAGCTGTTTTTT,CASSEDGDFFPTGELFF
-,TRBD1,TRBV5-1,TRBJ1-6,TGCGCCAGCAGCGAGACAGGGTTTGCCTCACCCCTCCACTTT,CASSETGFASPLHF
-,-,TRBV6-6,TRBJ2-4,TGTGCCAGCAGTTCCGACTTCGGCAAAAACATTCAGTACTTC,CASSSDFGKNIQYF
-,TRBD1,TRBV7-2,TRBJ1-4,TGTGCCAGCAGCCAAGACAGGGAGGCGGGAAAACTGTTTTTT,CASSQDREAGKLFF
-,-,TRBV6-5,TRBJ1-3,TGTGCCAGCAGTCCCGGGGGTTATGGAAACACCATATATTTT,CASSPGGYGNTIYF
once,TRBD1,TRBV19,TRBJ2-7,TGTGCCAGTAGTATGGGACAGGGATTTGGGGAGCAGTACTTC,CASSMGQGFGEQYF
-,TRBD2,TRBV9,TRBJ2-2,TGTGCCAGCAGCCAGCAGACTAGCGGGGGAACCGGGGAGCTGTTTTTT,CASSQQTSGGTGELFF
-,TRBD1,TRBV18,TRBJ1-1,TGTGCCAGCTCACGACCGGGACAGGGGGCGTTCAAAGCTTTCTTT,CASSRPGQGAFKAFF
-,-,TRBV5-6,TRBJ1-1,TGTGCCAGCAGTTTCCTCCATCTGAACACTGAAGCTTTCTTT,CASSFLHLNTEAFF
few,TRBD2,TRBV15,TRBJ2-7,TGTGCCACCAGCAGAAACGGACTAGCATCCTACGAGCAGTACTTC,CATSRNGLASYEQYF
-,TRBD2,TRBV19,TRBJ2-3,TGTGCCAGTAGTGTTCGACTAGCGGGGGTCACAGATACGCAGTATTTT,CASSVRLAGVTDTQYF
-,TRBD1,TRBV11-3,TRBJ2-2,TGTGCCAGCAGCTTACGGAAAGACAGGGGCACGAACACCGGGGAGCTGTTTTTT,CASSLRKDRGTNTGELFF
-,-,TRBV6-6,TRBJ2-3,TGTGCCAGCAGTTACTCCAGCACAGATACGCAGTATTTT,CASSYSSTDTQYF
-,-,TRBV19,TRBJ1-1,TGTGCCAGTACCCGAGGGGGGATGAACACTGAAGCTTTCTTT,CASTRGGMNTEAFF
-,-,TRBV21-1,TRBJ2-1,TGTGCCAGCAGCAGTAGCGGGGTCTTTAAGGGTGAGCAGTTCTTC,CASSSSGVFKGEQFF
-,TRBD1,TRBV19,TRBJ2-7,TGTGCCAGTAGTCGCGGTCCCGGGACAGGGGACGAGCAGTACTTC,CASSRGPGTGDEQYF